The 29 T cell receptor beta chains presented below share a single source sample, sequenced in a study of OX40 agonist ivuxolimab in advanced cancers. Sequencing was performed with immunoSEQ multiplex PCR; in TCRdb, only in-frame clones are kept and a portion is missing. The table shows about 55,000 clones, with roughly 86% occurring only once. The sample was CD4+ or CD8+ T cells sorted from blood, taken in a trial of the OX40 agonist ivuxolimab. All receptors come from an adult with an advanced solid tumor such as melanoma, head and neck, liver or kidney cancer.

The rearrangement joins TRBV7-3 to TRBJ1-1; D is unclear. The CDR3 sequence is 13 residues long. Germline V lookup: CDR1 SGHTA, CDR2 FQGTGA. V shed 5 bases and J shed 5 bases, with 12 bases lying between them. CDR3 sequence reads: CASSQRWDTEAFF. CDR3 nucleotide sequence: TGTGCCAGCAGCCAAAGGTGGGATACTGAAGCTTTCTTT.

The chain recombines TRBV5-1 with TRBJ1-3; possible D gene TRBD1, 5 bases. This CDR3 region has 16 residues. Trimming left V 1 base short and J 1 base short, with 12 bases between. CDR1 is SGHRS and CDR2 is YFSETQ in the germline V gene. Written as DNA, the CDR3 is TGCGCCAGCAGCTTGAGTAATAGGGGTTCTGGAAACACCATATATTTT. Its protein is CASSLSNRGSGNTIYF.

The CDR3 loop reads CATQDRGKLSGELFF. The CDR3 region has the DNA TGTGCCACGCAGGACAGGGGTAAATTATCCGGGGAGCTGTTTTTT. The chain uses TRBV6-5 and TRBJ2-2; TRBD1 aligns across 9 bases. From germline, CDR1 is MNHEY and CDR2 SVGAGI. The CDR3 has 15 amino acids. Trimming took 10 bases from V and 6 from J; bases not matched to a gene: 12.

The chain employs TRBV29-1 and TRBJ1-2; D is perhaps TRBD1 (6 bases). V was clipped by 2 bases and J by 7 bases, with 11 bases between them. The V gene's germline CDR1 is SQVTM and CDR2 ANQGSEA. The CDR3 has 12 amino acids. CDR3 amino acids: CSVEWGGSGYTF. In DNA, the CDR3 is TGCAGCGTTGAATGGGGGGGCAGTGGCTACACCTTC.

V is TRBV6-4 and J is TRBJ2-2, with D perhaps matching TRBD2 (5 bases). Trimming shortened V by 6 bases and J by 0 bases, and 8 bases separated the two germline ends. Germline loops: CDR1 MRHNA, CDR2 SNTAGT. This CDR3 is 14 amino acids long. The CDR3 region has the DNA TGTGCCAGCAGCCGGACTCCGAACACCGGGGAGCTGTTTTTT. This codes for CASSRTPNTGELFF.

This chain links TRBV28 with TRBJ1-5; 10 nucleotides align to TRBD1. Germline CDR1 and CDR2: MDHEN and SYDVKM. The J segment lost 3 bases and the V segment lost 5 bases, leaving 7 bases of the junction unmatched. This CDR3 region has 16 residues. The CDR3 bases are TGTGCCAGCAGTCCAAGACAGGGGGCCTTCAATCAGCCCCAGCATTTT. It yields the protein CASSPRQGAFNQPQHF. Variable domain in full (rest from reference TRBV28 and TRBJ1-5): DVKVTQSSRYLVKRTGEKVFLECVQDMDHENMFWYRQDPGLGLRLIYFSYDVKMKEKGDIPEGYSVSREKKERFSLILESASTNQTSMYLCASSPRQGAFNQPQHFGDGTRLSIL.

The chain recombines TRBV29-1 with TRBJ1-2; D uncertain. The CDR3 has 13 residues. Trimming removed 7 bases from V and 5 bases from J, with 17 bases in between. Germline V gives CDR1 SQVTM, CDR2 ANQGSEA. CDR3: CSAEGGELYGYTF. In DNA, the CDR3 is TGCAGCGCCGAGGGCGGGGAGCTGTATGGCTACACCTTC.

This chain joins TRBV5-1 and TRBJ2-2; D is ambiguous. Germline V lookup: CDR1 SGHRS, CDR2 YFSETQ. Trimming removed 10 bases from V and 1 base from J, with 14 bases in between. The CDR3 extends over 14 amino acids. This CDR3 reads CASCPFQNTGELFF. The CDR3, as DNA: TGCGCCTCCTGTCCATTTCAGAACACCGGGGAGCTGTTTTTT.

This chain links TRBV6-5 with TRBJ1-1; D is uncertain. V lost 6 bases and J lost 3, with 17 bases in between. CDR3 size: 15 residues. Germline V gene data show CDR1 as MNHEY and CDR2 as SVGAGI. CDR3 in amino acids: CASSRLEQLYTEAFF. In nucleotides, the CDR3 is TGTGCCAGCAGCCGCCTAGAACAGTTATACACTGAAGCTTTCTTT.

This chain links TRBV19 with TRBJ2-3; 9 bases are a match to TRBD2. V shed 5 bases, J shed 3 bases, and the junction held 6 bases outside the gene matches. The CDR3 runs 15 residues. Looked up from germline, CDR1 is LNHDA and CDR2 is SQIVND (reference sequence). CDR3 sequence reads: CASSLLAGWTDTQYF. DNA for the CDR3: TGTGCCAGTAGTCTTCTAGCGGGATGGACAGATACGCAGTATTTT.

The rearrangement uses TRBV4-2 and TRBJ1-1, with D unresolved. V shed 1 base and J shed 0 bases, with 15 bases lying between them. The germline V gene has CDR1 LGHNA and CDR2 YNFKEQ. There are 17 residues in the CDR3. The CDR3 nucleotides read TGTGCCAGCAGCCAAGTTACGGGATCCGGCGTGAACACTGAAGCTTTCTTT. Encoded protein: CASSQVTGSGVNTEAFF.

The chain employs TRBV5-1 and TRBJ1-5, with D possibly TRBD1 on 5 matching bases. Per the germline V gene, CDR1 is SGHRS and CDR2 is YFSETQ. The V and J ends lost 0 bases and 7 bases respectively, with 14 bases between them. The CDR3 loop spans 15 amino acids. The CDR3 DNA is TGCGCCAGCAGCTTGGCAGGGCAGTTCAACCAGCCCCAGCATTTT. Its translation is CASSLAGQFNQPQHF.

V is TRBV2 and J is TRBJ1-2; D remains unclear. The V gene lost 4 bases and the J gene lost 1 base, with 10 bases spanning the gap. The CDR3 spans 14 residues. The germline gives CDR1 SNHLY, CDR2 FYNNEI. CDR3 in amino acids: CASSVRQDNYGYTF. Written as DNA, the CDR3 is TGTGCCAGCAGTGTGAGGCAGGATAACTATGGCTACACCTTC.

V and J are TRBV28 and TRBJ1-4; the D gene is possibly TRBD1 (5 bases). V lost 7 bases and J 3 bases, leaving 9 bases between the germline ends. The CDR3 contains 13 residues. Germline CDR1 and CDR2: MDHEN and SYDVKM. The CDR3 DNA follows: TGTGCCAGCAACGGGGCAGCTAATGAAAAACTGTTTTTT. Protein product: CASNGAANEKLFF.

The rearrangement uses TRBV15 and TRBJ1-1; the D gene is possibly TRBD1 (6 bases). From germline, CDR1 is LNHNV and CDR2 YYDKDF (reference sequence). The V end was cut by 0 bases, the J end by 3 bases, with 14 bases between. The CDR3 is made up of 16 amino acids. CDR3 sequence reads: CATSRDLNAGDTEAFF. CDR3 in DNA: TGTGCCACCAGCAGAGATCTTAACGCAGGGGACACTGAAGCTTTCTTT. Filled out from reference TRBV15 and TRBJ1-1, the complete variable domain reads DAMVIQNPRYQVTQFGKPVTLSCSQTLNHNVMYWYQQKSSQAPKLLFHYYDKDFNNEADTPDNFQSRRPNTSFCFLDIRSPGLGDTAMYLCATSRDLNAGDTEAFFGQGTRLTVV.

CDR3 in DNA: TGTGCCAGCACGGGATCTGAAAAACTGTTTTTT. This translates into CASTGSEKLFF. The rearrangement joins TRBV6-1 to TRBJ1-4; no definite D call. Trimming took 7 bases from V and 7 from J, leaving 7 bases between them. Germline V CDR1 and CDR2: MNHNS, SASEGT. This CDR3 is built from 11 residues.

The J gene is TRBJ2-1, the V gene TRBV7-2; 10 bases map to TRBD1. This CDR3 region has 15 residues. Germline trimming cut 7 bases from V and 5 bases from J; bases unmatched to any gene: 8. The V gene's germline CDR1 is SGHTA and CDR2 FQGNSA. As DNA, the CDR3 is TGTGCCAGCACCCCCGGGGACAGGGGCGACAATGAGCAGTTCTTC. It is translated as CASTPGDRGDNEQFF.

V usage is TRBV5-6 and J usage is TRBJ2-2; 11 nucleotides align to TRBD2. V dropped 5 bases and J dropped 1; count of bases not matched to a gene: 10. The CDR3 totals 18 residues. The V gene's germline CDR1 is SGHDT and CDR2 YYEEEE. The DNA of the CDR3 is TGTGCCAGCAGGGTATCCGGGACTAGCGGAGTGAACACCGGGGAGCTGTTTTTT. Translated: CASRVSGTSGVNTGELFF.

The chain carries TRBV6-1 and TRBJ2-1; 8 nucleotides match TRBD2. CDR1 is MNHNS and CDR2 is SASEGT in the germline V gene. The V gene end was trimmed by 3 bases and the J gene end by 7 bases; junction bases not matched to a gene: 8. This CDR3 has 15 residues. CDR3 bases: TGTGCCAGCAGTGATATTTTCCCGGGGGGGAATGAGCAGTTCTTC. Encoded protein: CASSDIFPGGNEQFF.

This rearrangement joins TRBV6-4 to TRBJ2-3; 7 bases match TRBD1. The germline V gene has CDR1 MRHNA and CDR2 SNTAGT. J gave up 3 bases and V 3 bases, and 9 bases lay outside the gene matches. CDR3 length equals 16 residues. The CDR3 DNA reads TGTGCCAGCAGTGAAGACGGGACAGTGAGGACAGATACGCAGTATTTT. Translation gives CASSEDGTVRTDTQYF.

This clone has only one observation. The gene calls are TRBV5-1 and TRBJ2-3; 9 bases fit TRBD1. From germline, CDR1 is SGHRS and CDR2 YFSETQ. The CDR3 loop spans 18 amino acids. Germline trimming cut 0 bases from V and 5 bases from J; bases unmatched to any gene: 13. Here the CDR3 reads CASSLGLAGTGFRDTQYF. CDR3 DNA sequence: TGCGCCAGCAGCTTGGGTCTGGCTGGGACAGGGTTTAGAGATACGCAGTATTTT.

The V call is TRBV6-1, the J call TRBJ2-5; 12 nucleotides align to TRBD2. The germline gives CDR1 MNHNS, CDR2 SASEGT. This CDR3 spans 15 amino acids. J gave up 7 bases and V 3 bases, and 6 bases lay outside the gene matches. CDR3 sequence reads: CASSERASGRVTQYF. The CDR3 region has the DNA TGTGCCAGCAGTGAGAGGGCTAGCGGGAGGGTGACCCAGTACTTC.

The rearrangement uses TRBV7-9 and TRBJ1-3; D unclear. The CDR3 length is 13 residues. V was cut by 5 bases and J by 5 bases, with 10 bases left in between. Germline CDR1 SEHNR, CDR2 FQNEAQ (reference sequence). The DNA for the CDR3 is TGTGCCAGCAGCCCCCACAGTAGAAACACCATATATTTT. Translation gives CASSPHSRNTIYF.

The rearrangement joins TRBV5-1 to TRBJ2-1; 7 bases are shared with TRBD2. Germline V gene sequence: CDR1 SGHRS, CDR2 YFSETQ. Germline trimming cut 5 bases from V and 2 bases from J; bases unmatched to any gene: 4. This CDR3 is built from 14 residues. CDR3 amino acids: CASRGLAAYNEQFF. CDR3 DNA sequence: TGCGCCAGCAGGGGGCTAGCGGCCTACAATGAGCAGTTCTTC.

This chain uses TRBV27 with TRBJ2-3; 9 bases map to TRBD1. The CDR3 runs to 14 residues. After removal of 7 bases from V and 4 bases from J, the junction contained 6 bases not matched to a gene. CDR1 and CDR2 (germline): MNHEY, SMNVEV (reference sequence). The CDR3 protein is CASTGQGPPDTQYF. The DNA for the CDR3 is TGTGCCAGCACGGGACAGGGTCCCCCAGATACGCAGTATTTT.

The V and J genes are TRBV5-8 and TRBJ1-3; D is possibly TRBD1 (5 bases). The V and J ends lost 1 base and 2 bases respectively, with 7 bases between them. Per the germline V gene, CDR1 is SGHTS and CDR2 is YDEGEE. The CDR3 runs 14 residues. The CDR3 DNA is TGTGCCAGCAGCTTGCGGGGGGCTGGAAACACCATATATTTT. Translating it yields CASSLRGAGNTIYF.

The chain joins TRBV30 to TRBJ2-2; D is perhaps TRBD2 (5 bases). Per germline, CDR1 GTSNPN and CDR2 SVGIG (reference sequence). The V end was cut by 2 bases, the J end by 5 bases, with 12 bases between. CDR3 length: 14 residues. CDR3 region: CAWSSGARTGELFF. The CDR3 DNA follows: TGTGCCTGGAGTAGCGGAGCGAGAACCGGGGAGCTGTTTTTT.

The chain is built from TRBV11-2 and TRBJ2-5, with D possibly TRBD1 on 5 matching bases. Between the trimmed V and J ends, which lost 5 bases and 3 bases, there was a span of 19 bases. The CDR3 runs 16 residues. The V gene's germline CDR1 is SGHAT and CDR2 FQNNGV. The CDR3 loop reads CASSVLIDNRKETQYF. The CDR3 DNA sequence: TGTGCCAGCAGCGTTCTGATCGACAACAGGAAAGAGACCCAGTACTTC.

The genes are TRBV27 and TRBJ2-2; TRBD1 aligns across 8 bases. The CDR3 extends over 13 amino acids. Germline CDR1 MNHEY, CDR2 SMNVEV (reference sequence). The trim removed 6 bases at V and 9 bases at J, leaving 6 bases unmatched. CDR3 nucleotides: TGTGCCAGCAGGGTTTCAGGGGGCCGGGAGCTGTTTTTT. Its protein product is CASRVSGGRELFF.